A single sample is the source of the 11 T cell receptor beta chains below, sequenced in a study of shared clonotypes between healthy human individuals. The repertoire was sequenced with immunoSEQ multiplex PCR; TCRdb's copy has only in-frame clones and lacks some. The sample has some 350,000 clones, less than 85% seen once; the top ten hold 10%. Sample: memory CD4+ T cells sorted from blood. As to subset: CD45RA-negative fraction. The receptors come from a man younger than 40 in good health.

As for this clone: Other DNA sequences within the sample encode an identical CDR3. The rearrangement links TRBV5-1 to TRBJ2-3; either TRBD1 or TRBD2 may fit D (6 bases each). The CDR3 runs to 15 residues. Germline CDR1 reads SGHRS; CDR2 reads YFSETQ. The germline V and J ends were trimmed by 1 base and 3 bases, with 12 bases remaining between them. The CDR3 is CASSLRGVRTDTQYF. The CDR3 DNA follows: TGCGCCAGCAGCTTGAGGGGGGTTAGGACAGATACGCAGTATTTT.

This clone has more than one count but fewer than ten. CDR3 DNA sequence: TGTGCCTGGGGTCTCAAGGGCACAGATACGCAGTATTTT. This gives the protein CAWGLKGTDTQYF. V gene TRBV30 combines with J gene TRBJ2-3; D is uncertain. Germline assignment: CDR1 GTSNPN and CDR2 SVGIG (reference sequence). V lost 5 bases and J 1 base, leaving 10 bases between the germline ends. This CDR3 has 13 amino acids.

This rearrangement joins TRBV7-2 to TRBJ2-3; no clear D. Per the germline V gene, CDR1 is SGHTA and CDR2 is FQGNSA. The CDR3 length is 14 residues. V lost 5 bases and J 2 bases, leaving 11 bases between the germline ends. CDR3 DNA sequence: TGTGCCAGCAGCCTCGTGAGGTTCACAGATACGCAGTATTTT. This codes for CASSLVRFTDTQYF.

Turning to this clone: The junction and the germline gene differ at one end; a read error may be behind it. The chain links TRBV7-7 to TRBJ2-7, with D maybe TRBD1 (6 bases). The CDR3 is 12 residues long. CDR1 is SSHAT and CDR2 is FNYEAQ in the germline V gene (reference sequence). CDR3 coding DNA: TGTGCTAGCAGCATTCGACAGGACGAGCAGTACTTC. Translated: CASSIRQDEQYF.

This chain joins TRBV7-8 and TRBJ2-7, with TRBD2 identical over 13 bases. The length of the CDR3 is 14 residues. Unmatched junction bases numbered 5, after V lost 5 bases and J lost 7 bases. CDR1 is SGHVS, CDR2 FQNEAQ, per germline. The CDR3 DNA follows: TGTGCCAGCAGCCCGCCGGGACTAGCGGGGGAGCAGTACTTC. Translation: CASSPPGLAGEQYF.

This clone was counted between two and nine times. The chain employs TRBV6-5 and TRBJ2-5, with no clear D. There are 14 residues in the CDR3. Germline V gene lookup returns CDR1 MNHEY and CDR2 SVGAGI. V lost 2 bases and J 6 bases, leaving 13 bases between the germline ends. This chain's CDR3 is CASSYTPSSQTQYF. The CDR3 nucleotides are TGTGCCAGCAGTTACACACCATCCTCGCAGACCCAGTACTTC.

The V gene is TRBV18, the J gene TRBJ1-4; D unclear. CDR3 length equals 16 residues. V was shortened by 3 bases and J by 0 bases, with 11 bases between the two germline ends. CDR1 and CDR2 (germline): KGHSH, LQKENI. The CDR3 region is CASSPFSLATNEKLFF. The CDR3 DNA reads TGTGCCAGCTCACCCTTCAGCTTGGCAACTAATGAAAAACTGTTTTTT.

The CDR3 region has the DNA TGCGCCAGCAGCTTCCTAGCGGGAGGGCCCAATGAGCAGTTCTTC. Encoded protein: CASSFLAGGPNEQFF. V usage is TRBV5-1 and J usage is TRBJ2-1, with 12 bases lining up with TRBD2. Germline values: CDR1 SGHRS, CDR2 YFSETQ. V shed 2 bases and J 6 bases; nucleotides not matched to a gene: 3. CDR3 size: 15 residues.

This chain joins TRBV4-1 and TRBJ1-5, with a tentative D call TRBD1 (6 bases). The germline V and J ends were trimmed by 1 base and 4 bases, with 11 bases remaining between them. The CDR3 has 15 residues. Germline V lookup: CDR1 MGHRA, CDR2 YSYEKL. CDR3 amino acids: CASSQVGQTNQPQHF. The CDR3 nucleotides read TGCGCCAGCAGCCAAGTCGGACAGACTAATCAGCCCCAGCATTTT.

This clone was counted only a few times. The chain carries TRBV6-6 and TRBJ2-2; tentatively, D is TRBD1 or TRBD2 (5 bases each). The V end lost 5 bases, the J end lost 5 bases, and 9 bases lay between the germline ends. Per the germline V gene, CDR1 is MNHNY and CDR2 is SVGAGI (reference sequence). The CDR3 is 13 residues long. CDR3 sequence (DNA): TGTGCCAGCAGTGGGACGGGGACCGGGGAGCTGTTTTTT. Amino acids: CASSGTGTGELFF.

V and J are TRBV28 and TRBJ2-7, with D unresolved. Germline CDR1 MDHEN, CDR2 SYDVKM. Trimming shortened V by 2 bases and J by 1 base, and 18 bases separated the two germline ends. This CDR3 spans 17 amino acids. CDR3 DNA sequence: TGTGCCAGCAGTTTACTTTCTCCATTTGGAACTTCCTACGAGCAGTACTTC. The encoded protein is CASSLLSPFGTSYEQYF. The full variable domain, rest sourced from reference TRBV28 and TRBJ2-7, is DVKVTQSSRYLVKRTGEKVFLECVQDMDHENMFWYRQDPGLGLRLIYFSYDVKMKEKGDIPEGYSVSREKKERFSLILESASTNQTSMYLCASSLLSPFGTSYEQYFGPGTRLTVT.